A single sample gave rise to the 22 T cell receptor beta chains below, sequenced in a study of blood T cell repertoires in COVID-19. Libraries were prepared by immunoSEQ multiplex PCR; TCRdb keeps only in-frame clonotypes and omits some of them. The sample yields around 81,000 clones, around four fifths seen once. Sample: peripheral blood. All receptors derive from a man in his forties or fifties with acute or convalescent COVID-19.

This clone has more than one count but fewer than ten. V is TRBV7-3 and J is TRBJ1-1; D not resolved. Trimming cost V 5 bases and J 3 bases, with 4 bases left between them. Per the germline V gene, CDR1 is SGHTA and CDR2 is FQGTGA. CDR3 length: 11 residues. As DNA, the CDR3 is TGTGCCAGCAGCGGCCACACTGAAGCTTTCTTT. It yields the protein CASSGHTEAFF.

This clone was counted once. J is TRBJ1-1 and V is TRBV19, with D unresolved. CDR3 length equals 12 residues. From germline, CDR1 is LNHDA and CDR2 SQIVND (reference sequence). V lost 7 bases to trimming and J lost 5 bases, with 11 bases between them. The CDR3 DNA sequence: TGTGCCAGTATGCTGCGGGGTACTGAAGCTTTCTTT. It yields the protein CASMLRGTEAFF.

This clone was seen a handful of times. The rearrangement uses TRBV5-5 and TRBJ2-7; possibly TRBD1 for D (6 bases). With 6 bases removed from V and 5 bases from J, the gap between germline ends came to 9 bases. The germline V gene encodes CDR1 SGHKS and CDR2 YYEKEE (reference sequence). The CDR3 spans 11 residues. As DNA, the CDR3 is TGTGCCAGCACCCAGGGGAACGAGCAGTACTTC. Protein product: CASTQGNEQYF.

CDR3 sequence (DNA): TGTGCCAGCAGCCCCGGGACAAGGAACACCGGGGAGCTGTTTTTT. It encodes CASSPGTRNTGELFF. This rearrangement joins TRBV28 to TRBJ2-2; perhaps TRBD1 as D (6 bases). The V and J ends lost 6 bases and 1 base respectively, with 12 bases between them. From germline, CDR1 is MDHEN and CDR2 SYDVKM. This CDR3 is built from 15 residues.

The J gene is TRBJ1-6, the V gene TRBV7-2; maybe TRBD1 (5 bases). The CDR3 covers 15 residues. The V gene's germline CDR1 is SGHTA and CDR2 FQGNSA. Trimming took 1 base from V and 7 from J, leaving 11 bases between them. CDR3 in amino acids: CASSLERGGNSPLHF. The CDR3 region has the DNA TGTGCCAGCAGCTTAGAGAGGGGAGGGAATTCACCCCTCCACTTT.

The chain joins TRBV28 to TRBJ2-2; the D is unclear. In germline, CDR1 is MDHEN, CDR2 SYDVKM. The CDR3 is made up of 13 amino acids. Trimming stripped 1 base from V and 5 bases from J, with 5 bases between. Here the CDR3 reads CASSLSTTGELFF. CDR3 coding DNA: TGTGCCAGCAGTTTATCCACAACCGGGGAGCTGTTTTTT.

V and J are TRBV10-1 and TRBJ1-2; no reliable D call. V shed 1 base and J shed 7 bases, with 10 bases lying between them. Looked up from germline, CDR1 is WNHNN and CDR2 is SYGVQD (reference sequence). The CDR3 sequence is 13 residues long. The CDR3 region is CASSEFRFGGYTF. DNA of the CDR3: TGCGCCAGCAGTGAGTTCAGGTTCGGTGGCTACACCTTC.

This chain connects TRBV24-1 to TRBJ2-5; 7 nucleotides align to TRBD1. Looked up from germline, CDR1 is KGHDR and CDR2 is SFDVKD. V dropped 5 bases and J dropped 5; count of bases not matched to a gene: 10. This CDR3 contains 15 residues. CDR3 DNA sequence: TGTGCCACCAGTGGTCCACAGGGGCTTGGTGAGACCCAGTACTTC. Residues: CATSGPQGLGETQYF.

The V gene is TRBV4-2, the J gene TRBJ2-7; TRBD2 is a possible D gene (6 bases). Between the trimmed V and J ends, which lost 2 bases and 0 bases, there was a span of 11 bases. The CDR3 loop spans 15 amino acids. Germline V gene sequence: CDR1 LGHNA, CDR2 YNFKEQ. This CDR3 reads CASSQTGTSSYEQYF. CDR3 coding DNA: TGTGCCAGCAGCCAAACCGGGACTTCCTCCTACGAGCAGTACTTC.

The V and J genes are TRBV2 and TRBJ2-5, with D possibly TRBD1 on 7 matching bases. Germline V gene data show CDR1 as SNHLY and CDR2 as FYNNEI. Trimming stripped 6 bases from V and 5 bases from J, with 13 bases between. This CDR3 region has 13 residues. The CDR3 DNA reads as TGTGCCAGCAGGACAGGGAGGTGGGAGACCCAGTACTTC. It encodes CASRTGRWETQYF. Using reference TRBV2 and TRBJ2-5 for the parts outside the CDR3, the full variable domain is EPEVTQTPSHQVTQMGQEVILRCVPISNHLYFYWYRQILGQKVEFLVSFYNNEISEKSEIFDDQFSVERPDGSNFTLKIRSTKLEDSAMYFCASRTGRWETQYFGPGTRLLVL.

The rearrangement joins TRBV28 to TRBJ1-2; 10 positions match TRBD1. This CDR3 has 15 residues. V lost 3 bases, J lost 5 bases, and 6 bases stayed unmatched. Per the germline V gene, CDR1 is MDHEN and CDR2 is SYDVKM. CDR3 in DNA: TGTGCCAGCAGTTTCCGGGACAGGGGTGGGTATGGCTACACCTTC. This codes for CASSFRDRGGYGYTF.

The genes are TRBV18 and TRBJ1-5, with D hard to call. CDR3 size: 13 residues. The ends were cut back, 2 bases at V and 2 bases at J, with 4 bases in the middle. Per the germline V gene, CDR1 is KGHSH and CDR2 is LQKENI. The CDR3 protein is CASSPGGNQPQHF. Here the CDR3 DNA reads TGTGCCAGCTCACCAGGAGGCAATCAGCCCCAGCATTTT.

This chain connects TRBV6-2 or TRBV6-3 to TRBJ1-2, with a possible D match to TRBD1 (6 bases). The CDR3 has 15 amino acids. With 4 bases removed from V and 3 bases from J, the gap between germline ends came to 15 bases. Germline V gene data show CDR1 as MNHEY and CDR2 as SVGEGT. The chain's CDR3 is CASSFLDSPDYGYTF. CDR3 nucleotide sequence: TGTGCCAGCAGTTTTCTGGACAGCCCTGACTATGGCTACACCTTC.

The CDR3 DNA reads as TGCGCCAGCATCTATCCCCCCTTAGCGGGACCCACAGATACGCAGTATTTT. It codes for CASIYPPLAGPTDTQYF. The genes are TRBV10-1 and TRBJ2-3; 8 bases fit TRBD2. Germline V lookup: CDR1 WNHNN, CDR2 SYGVQD (reference sequence). CDR3 length: 17 amino acids. Trimming cost V 7 bases and J 2 bases; bases outside gene matches: 14.

The genes are TRBV19 and TRBJ1-1; D might be TRBD1 (6 bases). The CDR3 is made up of 14 amino acids. Trimming took 4 bases from V and 4 from J, leaving 13 bases between them. The germline gives CDR1 LNHDA, CDR2 SQIVND (reference sequence). CDR3 protein: CASSTSGVGTEAFF. The CDR3 DNA reads TGTGCCAGTAGTACCTCAGGGGTGGGCACTGAAGCTTTCTTT.

This chain uses TRBV5-1 with TRBJ2-7; TRBD2 is a possible D gene (5 bases). The V end was cut by 1 base, the J end by 0 bases, with 8 bases between. This CDR3 has 14 residues. Germline CDR1 is SGHRS and CDR2 is YFSETQ. CDR3 loop: CASSLTGSSYEQYF. The CDR3, as DNA: TGCGCCAGCAGCTTGACGGGGTCCTCCTACGAGCAGTACTTC.

The V gene is TRBV27, the J gene TRBJ2-1, with 14 nucleotides matching TRBD2. Looked up from germline, CDR1 is MNHEY and CDR2 is SMNVEV (reference sequence). The CDR3 has 16 residues. The J segment lost 7 bases and the V segment lost 5 bases, leaving 7 bases of the junction unmatched. DNA of the CDR3: TGTGCCAGCAGTCACCGACTAGCGGGGGGGTCGAATGAGCAGTTCTTC. This sequence encodes CASSHRLAGGSNEQFF.

This clone showed up just once. This rearrangement joins TRBV9 to TRBJ2-3, with no clear D. Trimming left V 3 bases short and J 6 bases short, with 11 bases between. This CDR3 is 13 amino acids long. The germline V gene encodes CDR1 SGDLS and CDR2 YYNGEE. The CDR3 coding sequence is TGTGCCAGCAGCGGAAGACCCGGGGATACGCAGTATTTT. Translated: CASSGRPGDTQYF.

This chain uses TRBV6-5 with TRBJ1-4; maybe TRBD1 (6 bases). The length of the CDR3 is 15 residues. V was shortened by 6 bases and J by 0 bases, with 11 bases between the two germline ends. Germline V gene data show CDR1 as MNHEY and CDR2 as SVGAGI. CDR3 bases: TGTGCCAGCAGATCGGACAGTGCAACTAATGAAAAACTGTTTTTT. Translation: CASRSDSATNEKLFF.

This clone was observed a handful of times. In the same sample, other DNA sequences code for this CDR3. V and J are TRBV7-2 and TRBJ1-6; D perhaps matches TRBD1 (6 bases). V shed 5 bases and J shed 7 bases, with 12 bases lying between them. This CDR3 is 14 amino acids long. CDR1 is SGHTA, CDR2 FQGNSA, per germline. CDR3: CASSRGQLNSPLHF. As DNA, the CDR3 is TGTGCCAGCAGCCGCGGACAGCTGAATTCACCCCTCCACTTT.

About this clone: A junction end diverges from the germline sequence, so it may reflect a read error. The chain joins TRBV4-3 to TRBJ2-1, with D possibly TRBD1 on 5 matching bases. CDR1 is LGHNA, CDR2 YSLEER, per germline. This CDR3 contains 15 residues. CDR3 sequence: CASSQAQGSHRAVLF. The CDR3 nucleotides are TGCGCCAGCAGCCAAGCCCAGGGCTCCCACCGGGCCGTTCTCTTC.

This clone was recorded at least ten times. CDR3 in amino acids: CASSLEEGYSPLHF. Here the CDR3 DNA reads TGTGCCAGCAGCTTAGAGGAGGGATATTCACCCCTCCACTTT. The chain combines TRBV7-2 with TRBJ1-6, with D unresolved. This CDR3 is built from 14 residues. Germline V gene data show CDR1 as SGHTA and CDR2 as FQGNSA. Trimming stripped 1 base from V and 8 bases from J, with 9 bases between. The whole variable domain, remainder taken from reference TRBV7-2 and TRBJ1-6, is GAGVSQSPSNKVTEKGKDVELRCDPISGHTALYWYRQSLGQGLEFLIYFQGNSAPDKSGLPSDRFSAERTGGSVSTLTIQRTQQEDSAVYLCASSLEEGYSPLHFGNGTRLTVT.